The present T cell receptor (beta chain) was sequenced within a study of cytomegalovirus exposure and HLA in healthy donors. Turning to this clone: The antigen is unknown.

Study results and caveats: Researchers reported in a later analysis that a missense DCLRE1C variant was tied to TCR beta V- and J-gene trimming. The listing of roughly 160 TCR beta chains classed them as cytomegalovirus-associated.

J gave up 4 bases and V 5 bases, and 10 bases lay outside the gene matches. CDR1 and CDR2 from the germline V gene are MRHNA and SNTAGT. The CDR3 totals 15 residues. Amplification used 60 Vbeta primers and 13 Jbeta primers. Sequencing used immunoSEQ multiplex PCR; TCRdb keeps in-frame clones, though not all of them. The listing records 55,000 to 70,000 clones. The sequenced sample was PBMCs. The receptor's source is a female donor in good health and CMV-seropositive. The chain joins TRBV6-4 to TRBJ1-1, with TRBD1 matching 7 bases. The DNA of the CDR3 is TGTGCCAGCAGTCCAGAGGCAGGGGGTGGCACTGAAGCTTTCTTT. Translation: CASSPEAGGGTEAFF.